The rows below give T cell receptor beta chains drawn from one sample of a study of T cells in Graves' hyperthyroidism and ophthalmopathy. TCRdb ran MiXCR on the multiplex PCR reads and lists one entry per CDR3 protein. The sample records 300,000 to 350,000 distinct CDR3 sequences, roughly 18% being singletons. The sequenced sample was blood. Every receptor here comes from a woman aged 40 to 50 with Graves' ophthalmopathy. CDR3s leave out the opening cysteine and the closing phenylalanine or tryptophan. Fields, in order: J gene, D gene, V gene, CDR3 protein. A D gene is named only where the DNA matches it firmly.

TRBJ2-5,.,TRBV28,ASSPTAEPAQETQY
TRBJ2-2,.,TRBV5-1,ASSLGGETTGELF
TRBJ1-2,TRBD1,TRBV28,ASSPLGQGLGGYT
TRBJ1-2,.,TRBV27,ASSLDRRGYT
TRBJ2-7,TRBD2,TRBV27,ASSPLLAALGEQY
TRBJ1-5,TRBD1,TRBV11-2,ASSTGTGHSNQPQH
TRBJ1-6,.,TRBV15,ATSTSRGYNSPLH
TRBJ2-7,TRBD2,TRBV28,ASRGSGTSGRVGSEQY
TRBJ1-5,.,TRBV18,ASSPSRGQNQPQH
TRBJ1-2,TRBD1,TRBV20-1,SARPGGGQVGYGYT
TRBJ2-7,TRBD2,TRBV29-1,SVLAEDSYEQY
TRBJ1-2,TRBD1,TRBV29-1,SVLTGAINYGYT
TRBJ2-2,TRBD2,TRBV6-1,ASSWGLAGGTGELF